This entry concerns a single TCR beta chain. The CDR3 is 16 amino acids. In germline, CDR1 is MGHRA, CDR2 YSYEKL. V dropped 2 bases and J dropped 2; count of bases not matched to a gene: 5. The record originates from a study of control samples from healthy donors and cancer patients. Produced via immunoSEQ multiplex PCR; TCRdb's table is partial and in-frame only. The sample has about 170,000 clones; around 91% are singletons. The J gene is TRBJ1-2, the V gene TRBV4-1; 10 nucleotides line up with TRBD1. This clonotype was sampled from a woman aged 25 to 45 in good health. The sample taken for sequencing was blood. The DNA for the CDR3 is TGCGCCAGCAGCCAAAGAGGGACAGGGGACAACTATGGCTACACCTTC. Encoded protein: CASSQRGTGDNYGYTF.